These 30 T cell receptor beta chains originate from one sample sequenced in a study of blood T cell repertoires in COVID-19. The repertoire was sequenced with immunoSEQ multiplex PCR; TCRdb's copy has only in-frame clones and lacks some. The sample lists roughly 150,000 clones, about 83% seen once, with about 19% in the top ten. Sample: peripheral blood. These receptors originate from a woman in her 70s who had recovered from COVID-19.

The rearrangement links TRBV29-1 to TRBJ2-7; the D gene is possibly TRBD1 (6 bases). This CDR3 contains 11 residues. The germline V gene encodes CDR1 SQVTM and CDR2 ANQGSEA. Trimming pared 6 bases from V and 1 base from J, leaving 7 bases between. CDR3 sequence: CSVQGSYEQYF. The CDR3 DNA sequence: TGCAGCGTGCAGGGGTCCTACGAGCAGTACTTC.

The chain uses TRBV19 and TRBJ1-2; 7 nucleotides line up with TRBD1. The V gene's germline CDR1 is LNHDA and CDR2 SQIVND (reference sequence). V shed 2 bases and J 8 bases; nucleotides not matched to a gene: 8. This CDR3 has 14 residues. CDR3 sequence reads: CASSIQGGGTGYTF. The CDR3 nucleotides read TGTGCCAGTAGTATACAGGGGGGAGGTACGGGCTACACCTTC.

J is TRBJ1-1 and V is TRBV9; a possible D gene is TRBD1 (6 bases). There are 13 residues in the CDR3. The germline V gene has CDR1 SGDLS and CDR2 YYNGEE. V gave up 4 bases and J gave up 5 bases, with 12 bases separating them. CDR3 DNA: TGTGCCAGCAGCCCCCAGGGGTGGACTGAAGCTTTCTTT. It yields the protein CASSPQGWTEAFF.

The chain uses TRBV5-1 and TRBJ1-2; TRBD1 matches at 9 bases. J lost 4 bases, V lost 4 bases, and 2 bases had no gene match. Per the germline V gene, CDR1 is SGHRS and CDR2 is YFSETQ. This CDR3 is 13 amino acids long. The CDR3 region is CASSPQGAYGYTF. In nucleotides, the CDR3 is TGCGCCAGCAGCCCACAGGGGGCCTATGGCTACACCTTC.

The chain has TRBV6-5 and TRBJ2-5; the D gene is possibly TRBD1 (6 bases). The CDR3 is made up of 13 amino acids. Germline CDR1 MNHEY, CDR2 SVGAGI. Between the trimmed V and J ends, which lost 5 bases and 7 bases, there was a span of 14 bases. The DNA of the CDR3 is TGTGCCAGCAGTCCCGGGACACTTGGGACCCAGTACTTC. As protein: CASSPGTLGTQYF.

The chain is built from TRBV7-9 and TRBJ1-2, with TRBD1 as a possible D gene (5 bases). This CDR3 contains 12 residues. Germline V gene sequence: CDR1 SEHNR, CDR2 FQNEAQ (reference sequence). The ends were cut back, 3 bases at V and 7 bases at J, with 9 bases in the middle. CDR3 sequence reads: CASSLQGRGYTF. In DNA, the CDR3 is TGTGCCAGCAGCTTGCAGGGTCGTGGCTACACCTTC.

The V and J genes are TRBV7-2 and TRBJ2-3; D may be TRBD1 (5 bases). CDR1 is SGHTA and CDR2 is FQGNSA in the germline V gene. The V and J ends lost 5 bases and 2 bases respectively, with 14 bases between them. The CDR3 is 15 amino acids. The CDR3 DNA reads as TGTGCCAGCAGCCCCCTATGGGGCCCCACAGATACGCAGTATTTT. This translates into CASSPLWGPTDTQYF.

V is TRBV5-1 and J is TRBJ1-3; D is ambiguous. The ends were cut back, 3 bases at V and 0 bases at J, with 13 bases in the middle. Germline V CDR1 and CDR2: SGHRS, YFSETQ. This CDR3 is built from 16 residues. Written as DNA, the CDR3 is TGCGCCAGCAGCTGGGGAGCTGAAAACTCTGGAAACACCATATATTTT. It is translated as CASSWGAENSGNTIYF. The complete variable domain, with remaining parts taken from reference TRBV5-1 and TRBJ1-3, reads KAGVTQTPRYLIKTRGQQVTLSCSPISGHRSVSWYQQTPGQGLQFLFEYFSETQRNKGNFPGRFSGRQFSNSRSEMNVSTLELGDSALYLCASSWGAENSGNTIYFGEGSWLTVV.

The rearrangement uses TRBV10-2 and TRBJ2-5, with 7 bases fitting TRBD1. Looked up from germline, CDR1 is WSHSY and CDR2 is SAAADI. Unmatched junction bases numbered 8, after V lost 8 bases and J lost 5 bases. The CDR3 consists of 13 residues. The CDR3: CASRGRGKETQYF. CDR3 coding DNA: TGCGCCAGCCGGGGCAGGGGGAAGGAGACCCAGTACTTC.

The rearrangement joins TRBV27 to TRBJ1-5; D unresolved. Germline CDR1 reads MNHEY; CDR2 reads SMNVEV (reference sequence). This CDR3 has 13 residues. V was cut by 1 base and J by 3 bases, with 4 bases left in between. This CDR3 is CASSLYYNQPQHF. The CDR3 region has the DNA TGTGCCAGCAGTTTATACTACAATCAGCCCCAGCATTTT.

V is TRBV28 and J is TRBJ1-4; D unresolved. Germline assignment: CDR1 MDHEN and CDR2 SYDVKM. V was cut by 10 bases and J by 1 base, with 16 bases left in between. CDR3 length: 15 amino acids. The CDR3 reads CAILASTGTNEKLFF. The CDR3, as DNA: TGTGCCATCCTAGCGTCGACGGGAACTAATGAAAAACTGTTTTTT.

V and J are TRBV7-3 and TRBJ1-4, with D possibly matching TRBD1 (5 bases). Germline lookup yields CDR1 SGHTA and CDR2 FQGTGA. The V and J ends lost 3 bases and 8 bases respectively, with 13 bases between them. This CDR3 has 14 amino acids. The CDR3 nucleotides are TGTGCCAGCAGCTTTGCAAGGGGAGGAGAAAAACTGTTTTTT. Amino acids: CASSFARGGEKLFF. Variable domain in full (rest from reference TRBV7-3 and TRBJ1-4): GAGVSQTPSNKVTEKGKYVELRCDPISGHTALYWYRQSLGQGPEFLIYFQGTGAADDSGLPNDRFFAVRPEGSVSTLKIQRTERGDSAVYLCASSFARGGEKLFFGSGTQLSVL.

The genes are TRBV29-1 and TRBJ1-1; D unresolved. The germline V gene encodes CDR1 SQVTM and CDR2 ANQGSEA. This CDR3 has 12 amino acids. Trimming shortened V by 6 bases and J by 3 bases, and 11 bases separated the two germline ends. The CDR3 DNA reads as TGCAGCGTGGCCTACGGGGACACTGAAGCTTTCTTT. Protein product: CSVAYGDTEAFF.

The rearrangement joins TRBV10-3 to TRBJ1-1, with 9 positions matching TRBD1. This CDR3 is built from 13 residues. V shed 6 bases and J 6 bases; nucleotides not matched to a gene: 5. Germline loops: CDR1 ENHRY, CDR2 SYGVKD. The CDR3 sequence is CAISGTGSPEAFF. The CDR3 DNA reads as TGTGCCATCAGCGGGACAGGGTCCCCTGAAGCTTTCTTT.

The V and J genes are TRBV25-1 and TRBJ2-7; no reliable D call. CDR3 length equals 13 residues. The germline gives CDR1 MGHDK, CDR2 SYGVNS. Trimming took off 4 bases at V and 2 bases at J, with 9 bases between the two ends. The DNA of the CDR3 is TGTGCCAGCAGTGGGGCAGGTGCCTACGAGCAGTACTTC. Amino acids: CASSGAGAYEQYF.

Only one count was recorded for this clone. The V and J genes are TRBV9 and TRBJ2-7; perhaps TRBD1 as D (6 bases). The V and J ends lost 3 bases and 5 bases respectively, with 15 bases between them. The CDR3 is made up of 14 amino acids. Germline values: CDR1 SGDLS, CDR2 YYNGEE. This CDR3 is CASSDFRGANEQYF. As DNA, the CDR3 is TGTGCCAGCAGCGACTTCAGGGGAGCCAACGAGCAGTACTTC. Using reference TRBV9 and TRBJ2-7 for the parts outside the CDR3, the full variable domain is DSGVTQTPKHLITATGQRVTLRCSPRSGDLSVYWYQQSLDQGLQFLIQYYNGEERAKGNILERFSAQQFPDLHSELNLSSLELGDSALYFCASSDFRGANEQYFGPGTRLTVT.

This chain connects TRBV6-2 or TRBV6-3 to TRBJ2-1; 13 positions match TRBD2. V was clipped by 2 bases and J by 8 bases; unmatched bases: 3. This CDR3 is 15 amino acids long. CDR1 is MNHEY and CDR2 is SVGEGT in the germline V gene. The CDR3 DNA reads as TGTGCCAGCAGTTACCGGACTAGCGGGAGCTATGAGCAGTTCTTC. Amino acid sequence: CASSYRTSGSYEQFF.

This clone was seen just once. CDR3 sequence: CAISEWGRGNSGNTIYF. DNA of the CDR3: TGTGCCATCAGTGAGTGGGGCAGGGGGAACTCTGGAAACACCATATATTTT. The chain links TRBV10-3 to TRBJ1-3, with 7 bases lining up with TRBD1. Germline V gives CDR1 ENHRY, CDR2 SYGVKD. The CDR3 is made up of 17 amino acids. The V gene end was trimmed by 1 base and the J gene end by 0 bases; junction bases not matched to a gene: 6.

V gene TRBV7-9 combines with J gene TRBJ1-1; no firm D call. Trimming pared 1 base from V and 5 bases from J, leaving 11 bases between. The CDR3 consists of 14 residues. Germline values: CDR1 SEHNR, CDR2 FQNEAQ (reference sequence). DNA for the CDR3: TGTGCCAGCAGCTTAGGAGTGTTTGAGACTGAAGCTTTCTTT. As protein: CASSLGVFETEAFF.

This chain links TRBV30 with TRBJ1-4; D unresolved. The CDR3 sequence is 14 residues long. Germline V lookup: CDR1 GTSNPN, CDR2 SVGIG (reference sequence). Trimming removed 7 bases from V and 7 bases from J, with 19 bases in between. This chain's CDR3 is CASISAPRGEKLFF. As DNA, the CDR3 is TGTGCCTCGATTTCAGCCCCGAGAGGTGAAAAACTGTTTTTT. Full variable domain (remainder filled in from reference TRBV30 and TRBJ1-4): SQTIHQWPATLVQPVGSPLSLECTVEGTSNPNLYWYRQAAGRGLQLLFYSVGIGQISSEVPQNLSASRPQDRQFILSSKKLLLSDSGFYLCASISAPRGEKLFFGSGTQLSVL.

This chain joins TRBV15 and TRBJ2-3; D perhaps matches TRBD1 (5 bases). The CDR3 runs to 13 residues. CDR1 is LNHNV, CDR2 YYDKDF, per germline (reference sequence). Trimming cost V 0 bases and J 5 bases, with 6 bases left between them. CDR3 amino acids: CATSRDQGDTQYF. The DNA of the CDR3 is TGTGCCACCAGCAGAGATCAGGGAGATACGCAGTATTTT.

The chain recombines TRBV30 with TRBJ1-4; a weak D match, TRBD1 (5 bases). Germline values: CDR1 GTSNPN, CDR2 SVGIG (reference sequence). The CDR3 loop spans 15 amino acids. Trimming took 5 bases from V and 8 from J, leaving 21 bases between them. CDR3 loop: CAWALRQSYWEKLFF. The DNA of the CDR3 is TGTGCCTGGGCCCTGAGACAGTCCTACTGGGAAAAACTGTTTTTT. The entire variable domain, with the rest obtained from reference TRBV30 and TRBJ1-4, is as follows: SQTIHQWPATLVQPVGSPLSLECTVEGTSNPNLYWYRQAAGRGLQLLFYSVGIGQISSEVPQNLSASRPQDRQFILSSKKLLLSDSGFYLCAWALRQSYWEKLFFGSGTQLSVL.

The CDR3 DNA follows: TGTGCCAGCAGTTACCAGACCCGGGAGGTTCGGGAGACCCAGTACTTC. Its translation is CASSYQTREVRETQYF. This sequence joins TRBV6-2 or TRBV6-3 and TRBJ2-5, with 7 positions matching TRBD2. V gave up 2 bases and J gave up 5 bases; unmatched junction bases: 11. CDR1 is MNHEY and CDR2 is SVGEGT in the germline V gene. This CDR3 has 16 amino acids.

The chain combines TRBV12-3 or TRBV12-4 with TRBJ2-3; a weak D match, TRBD1 (5 bases). CDR3 length: 13 residues. V shed 8 bases and J shed 9 bases, with 18 bases lying between them. CDR3 protein: CASAITGAGTQYF. The CDR3 DNA reads as TGTGCCAGCGCAATCACTGGGGCAGGGACGCAGTATTTT.

The chain combines TRBV2 with TRBJ1-4; D uncertain. The CDR3 loop spans 14 amino acids. Trimming removed 2 bases at V and 8 bases at J, with 12 bases between. Germline V lookup: CDR1 SNHLY, CDR2 FYNNEI. CDR3 in amino acids: CASSETGFGEKLFF. CDR3 DNA sequence: TGTGCCAGCAGTGAAACGGGGTTCGGAGAAAAACTGTTTTTT.

This chain uses TRBV9 with TRBJ2-1; a possible D gene is TRBD2 (6 bases). This CDR3 has 13 residues. The V gene lost 2 bases and the J gene lost 9 bases, with 12 bases spanning the gap. Germline V CDR1 and CDR2: SGDLS, YYNGEE. Written as DNA, the CDR3 is TGTGCCAGCAGCGTCGGAGGGGCCGGTGAGCAGTTCTTC. Translation gives CASSVGGAGEQFF.

V is TRBV7-9 and J is TRBJ1-2, with a tentative D call TRBD1 (5 bases). Per the germline V gene, CDR1 is SEHNR and CDR2 is FQNEAQ (reference sequence). The CDR3 spans 14 residues. The V end lost 5 bases, the J end lost 4 bases, and 14 bases lay between the germline ends. The CDR3 sequence: CASSPGGFAYGYTF. CDR3 nucleotide sequence: TGTGCCAGCAGCCCCGGGGGTTTTGCCTATGGCTACACCTTC.

Regarding this clone: In this CDR3 the conserved last residue, phenylalanine or tryptophan, is missing, so a read error is likely. The DNA is left out, because the CDR3 cannot be placed on it with certainty; the CDR3 is given as TCRdb lists it. V and J are TRBV5-1 and TRBJ1-5. The CDR3 contains 14 residues when both ends are counted. CDR1 and CDR2 from the germline V gene are SGHRS and YFSETQ. The CDR3 spells CAPGNAAKDRSRGG.

V and J are TRBV18 and TRBJ2-7; 12 bases map to TRBD1. The J segment lost 4 bases and the V segment lost 3 bases, leaving 7 bases of the junction unmatched. CDR3 size: 16 residues. CDR1 and CDR2 (germline): KGHSH, LQKENI. As DNA, the CDR3 is TGTGCCAGCTCACCTCCGGGACAGGGGGCGACGTACGAGCAGTACTTC. Residues: CASSPPGQGATYEQYF.

The chain has TRBV18 and TRBJ2-2, with 12 positions matching TRBD2. CDR1 and CDR2 from the germline V gene are KGHSH and LQKENI. With V trimmed by 3 bases and J by 0 bases, 5 bases remained unmatched. The CDR3 covers 18 residues. CDR3 region: CASSPRLAGAANTGELFF. Here the CDR3 DNA reads TGTGCCAGCTCACCGCGACTAGCGGGGGCTGCGAACACCGGGGAGCTGTTTTTT.